Below, 10 T cell receptor beta chains from the same sample are listed, as sequenced in a study of blood T cell repertoires in COVID-19 (dated by TCRdb to the early 2020s). The library was obtained by the immunoSEQ multiplex PCR assay. TCRdb limited this immuneACCESS table to in-frame rearrangements with V and J called. A share of clones is missing; checked studies link under half to unresolved V genes, and the rest is unexplained. The table for this sample lists more than 200,000 clones; 75% to 90% of them were counted only once. Approximately 2% of the sample is held by the ten biggest clonotypes. Sequencing input: peripheral blood. These receptors all stem from a man aged 25 to 40 with active or convalescent COVID-19.

V gene TRBV10-2 combines with J gene TRBJ1-3, with D hard to call. The CDR3 loop spans 13 amino acids. With 3 bases removed from V and 0 bases from J, the gap between germline ends came to 3 bases. CDR1 is WSHSY, CDR2 SAAADI, per germline. As DNA, the CDR3 is TGCGCCAGCAGTGACTTCTCTGGAAACACCATATATTTT. Its translation is CASSDFSGNTIYF.

This chain joins TRBV9 and TRBJ1-2, with 10 nucleotides matching TRBD1. Germline-derived CDR1 and CDR2 are SGDLS and YYNGEE. Losses at the gene ends were 4 bases for V and 2 bases for J; bases not matched to a gene: 11. The CDR3 totals 17 residues. The CDR3 spells CASSPRTGGGLNYGYTF. The CDR3 bases are TGTGCCAGCAGCCCACGGACAGGGGGTGGTTTAAACTATGGCTACACCTTC.

This clone was picked up a small number of times. J is TRBJ1-5 and V is TRBV5-1, with D tentatively TRBD1 (6 bases). The germline gives CDR1 SGHRS, CDR2 YFSETQ. The germline V and J ends were trimmed by 3 bases and 4 bases, with 14 bases remaining between them. The CDR3 spans 15 residues. The CDR3 loop reads CASSWTGHENQPQHF. CDR3 sequence (DNA): TGCGCCAGCAGCTGGACGGGACATGAGAATCAGCCCCAGCATTTT.

The CDR3 here is CASRGTSGSYEQYF. In nucleotides, the CDR3 is TGTGCCAGCAGGGGGACTAGCGGATCCTACGAGCAGTACTTC. The chain is built from TRBV6-6 and TRBJ2-7; 11 bases are shared with TRBD2. There are 14 residues in the CDR3. Germline lookup yields CDR1 MNHNY and CDR2 SVGAGI (reference sequence). The ends lost 6 bases at V and 1 base at J; junction bases unmatched: 2.

The gene calls are TRBV10-1 and TRBJ2-5, with D possibly TRBD2 on 5 matching bases. Germline CDR1 WNHNN, CDR2 SYGVQD (reference sequence). The V end lost 5 bases, the J end lost 2 bases, and 9 bases lay between the germline ends. The CDR3 contains 13 residues. The CDR3 DNA reads TGCGCCAGCAGTAAGAGCGGACAAGAGACCCAGTACTTC. The encoded protein is CASSKSGQETQYF.

This CDR3 reads CASSFSGEEQFF. The CDR3, as DNA: TGTGCCAGCAGTTTTAGCGGGGAGGAGCAGTTCTTC. This sequence joins TRBV12-3 or TRBV12-4 and TRBJ2-1; 8 bases align to TRBD2. The CDR3 is 12 residues long. The V gene end was trimmed by 3 bases and the J gene end by 10 bases; junction bases not matched to a gene: 2.

CDR3 amino acids: CASSSGQEVNQPQHF. CDR3 DNA: TGTGCCAGCTCATCAGGCCAGGAGGTCAATCAGCCCCAGCATTTT. This chain links TRBV18 with TRBJ1-5, with D hard to call. Trimming took 5 bases from V and 3 from J, leaving 14 bases between them. Germline values: CDR1 KGHSH, CDR2 LQKENI. This CDR3 comprises 15 residues.

The chain uses TRBV29-1 and TRBJ1-2; the D gene is possibly TRBD1 (6 bases). CDR1 is SQVTM and CDR2 is ANQGSEA in the germline V gene. V lost 3 bases to trimming and J lost 4 bases, with 12 bases between them. The CDR3 contains 13 residues. The CDR3 loop reads CSVEGARGYGYTF. The CDR3 DNA follows: TGCAGCGTTGAGGGGGCTCGTGGCTATGGCTACACCTTC.

The chain employs TRBV5-6 and TRBJ2-3; 9 nucleotides align to TRBD2. The CDR3 length is 14 residues. The V and J ends lost 4 bases and 2 bases, in that order; junction bases with no gene match: 2. Per germline, CDR1 SGHDT and CDR2 YYEEEE. This CDR3 reads CASSRLAATDTQYF. CDR3 nucleotide sequence: TGTGCCAGCAGCCGACTAGCGGCCACAGATACGCAGTATTTT.

V gene TRBV4-1 combines with J gene TRBJ2-1; 10 nucleotides match TRBD2. The germline CDR1 and CDR2 sequences are MGHRA and YSYEKL. The V and J ends lost 0 bases and 6 bases, in that order; junction bases with no gene match: 8. CDR3 length: 17 residues. Here the CDR3 DNA reads TGCGCCAGCAGCCAAGACCGAACTAGCGGGGCCCTCAATGAGCAGTTCTTC. Its protein is CASSQDRTSGALNEQFF.